What follows are 22 T cell receptor beta chains derived from one specimen sequenced in a study of T cell repertoires in cytomegalovirus infection. For these TCRs, the target antigens are not known. A single record per CDR3 protein comes from TCRdb applying MiXCR to the reads. Found here are about 890,000 distinct CDR3 sequences, under 40% of them singletons; the top ten hold roughly 12%. Specimen: cultured CD8+ T cells from PBMCs, collected from culture after CMV antigen stimulation. The origin of the receptors is a human donor in good health (CMV status not recorded). Some clones in this sample may be carry-over from other donors' samples.

The chain joins TRBV11-3 to TRBJ2-1; no reliable D call. This CDR3 is 16 amino acids long. In germline, CDR1 is SGHNT, CDR2 YENEEA. V was pared by 4 bases and J by 4 bases, with 17 bases between. The CDR3 nucleotides read TGTGCCAGCAGCTCATACGACGAAGGAGATTACAATGAGCAGTTCTTC. Its translation: CASSSYDEGDYNEQFF. Using reference TRBV11-3 and TRBJ2-1 for the parts outside the CDR3, the full variable domain is EAGVVQSPRYKIIEKKQPVAFWCNPISGHNTLYWYLQNLGQGPELLIRYENEEAVDDSQLPKDRFSAERLKGVDSTLKIQPAELGDSAVYLCASSSYDEGDYNEQFFGPGTRLTVL.

This chain joins TRBV27 and TRBJ2-2; TRBD2 matches at 11 bases. V was clipped by 4 bases and J by 7 bases; unmatched bases: 8. Germline CDR1 MNHEY, CDR2 SMNVEV (reference sequence). The CDR3 runs to 16 residues. The CDR3 DNA follows: TGTGCCAGCAGTTCCAAGACTAGCGGGATTGACGGGGAGCTGTTTTTT. Its translation: CASSSKTSGIDGELFF.

Remarks on this clonotype: The CDR3 ends on some other residue instead of the conserved phenylalanine or tryptophan, so this is likely a read error. Here the CDR3 DNA reads TGTGCTAGTGGTCTAACAGGCACCGGGGAGCTGTTTCTT. It translates to CASGLTGTGELFL. This chain connects TRBV12-5 to TRBJ2-2; D possibly corresponds to TRBD1 (5 bases). Germline loops: CDR1 LGHNT, CDR2 FRNRAP. CDR3 length equals 13 residues. V lost 5 bases, J lost 4 bases, and 8 bases lay in between.

This clonotype was seen many times. The chain couples TRBV7-9 to TRBJ2-1; tentatively, D is TRBD1 (5 bases). CDR1 and CDR2 from the germline V gene are SEHNR and FQNEAQ (reference sequence). The CDR3 is 15 amino acids. Trimming stripped 5 bases from V and 2 bases from J, with 13 bases between. The CDR3 sequence: CASSRREIAYNEQFF. The CDR3 region has the DNA TGTGCCAGCAGCCGCAGGGAAATTGCCTACAATGAGCAGTTCTTC.

This clonotype was seen only a few times. The V and J genes are TRBV12-3 or TRBV12-4 and TRBJ1-1; no clear D. This CDR3 contains 13 residues. V was pared by 2 bases and J by 3 bases, with 7 bases between. The CDR3 loop is CASSLLAYTEAFF. The CDR3 coding sequence is TGTGCCAGCAGTTTACTTGCTTACACTGAAGCTTTCTTT.

This clonotype was counted ten times or more. The chain has TRBV7-9 and TRBJ2-7, with D uncertain. CDR3 length equals 16 residues. Trimming shortened V by 4 bases and J by 2 bases, and 18 bases separated the two germline ends. Per germline, CDR1 SEHNR and CDR2 FQNEAQ (reference sequence). Written as DNA, the CDR3 is TGTGCCAGCAGCTCACTCTCCGACGCATCGCCCTACGAGCAGTACGTC. Its protein product is CASSSLSDASPYEQYV.

This clonotype was counted at least ten times. V gene TRBV7-8 combines with J gene TRBJ1-1, with D possibly matching TRBD1 (5 bases). The CDR3 is 15 amino acids. CDR1 and CDR2 (germline): SGHVS, FQNEAQ. V was clipped by 2 bases and J by 0 bases, with 10 bases between them. DNA of the CDR3: TGTGCCAGCAGCTTACGAACAGGACTGAACACTGAAGCTTTCTTT. This translates into CASSLRTGLNTEAFF.

This clonotype was recorded a few times. J is TRBJ2-1 and V is TRBV4-1; 14 nucleotides align to TRBD2. V lost 5 bases to trimming and J lost 0 bases; unmatched junction nucleotides: 9. Germline V gene sequence: CDR1 MGHRA, CDR2 YSYEKL. The CDR3 has 19 amino acids. CDR3 region: CASSSRGLAGASSYNEQFF. The CDR3 nucleotides read TGCGCCAGCAGCTCCCGGGGACTAGCGGGGGCGAGCTCCTACAATGAGCAGTTCTTC.

In its sample, this clonotype was seen a few times. V and J are TRBV6-1 and TRBJ1-1, with 8 bases identical to TRBD1. V trimming: 6 bases; J trimming: 10 bases; junction bases outside the gene matches: 4. The CDR3 is 11 amino acids. CDR1 is MNHNS and CDR2 is SASEGT in the germline V gene. DNA for the CDR3: TGTGCCAGCAGAGGAGGGACAGGAGCTTTCTTT. It is translated as CASRGGTGAFF.

There are many counts of this clonotype. In nucleotides, the CDR3 is TGTGCCAGCAGCTTAGTGCCTAGCGGGGCTTACGAGCAGTACTTC. Its protein is CASSLVPSGAYEQYF. This chain joins TRBV7-2 and TRBJ2-7; 9 nucleotides match TRBD2. In germline, CDR1 is SGHTA, CDR2 FQGNSA. V lost 1 base to trimming and J lost 4 bases; unmatched junction nucleotides: 5. This CDR3 spans 15 amino acids.

This chain links TRBV6-5 with TRBJ1-1; TRBD1 is a possible D gene (5 bases). Trimming took off 0 bases at V and 5 bases at J, with 10 bases between the two ends. Germline V gene lookup returns CDR1 MNHEY and CDR2 SVGAGI. The CDR3 is 14 residues long. The CDR3 sequence: CASSYSVGGTEAFF. Here the CDR3 DNA reads TGTGCCAGCAGTTACTCGGTGGGGGGAACTGAAGCTTTCTTT.

In its sample, this clonotype was seen many times. The CDR3 region is CASSPEQGGRTDTQYF. CDR3 coding DNA: TGTGCCAGCAGCCCAGAGCAGGGGGGGCGGACAGATACGCAGTATTTT. The chain carries TRBV4-2 and TRBJ2-3; D may be TRBD1 or TRBD2 (7 bases each). V lost 4 bases to trimming and J lost 3 bases, with 17 bases between them. Germline V gene sequence: CDR1 LGHNA, CDR2 YNFKEQ. The CDR3 runs 16 residues.

The gene calls are TRBV2 and TRBJ2-3, with D possibly TRBD2 on 6 matching bases. The CDR3 contains 17 residues. Germline V lookup: CDR1 SNHLY, CDR2 FYNNEI. V lost 0 bases and J 0 bases, leaving 13 bases between the germline ends. CDR3 coding DNA: TGTGCCAGCAGTGAAGCCGAGGACGGGAGAAGCACAGATACGCAGTATTTT. It encodes CASSEAEDGRSTDTQYF.

DNA of the CDR3: TGTGCCAGCAGCTTCCTTTTGGCGGGGGTTGGCACAGATACGCAGTATTTT. Translating gives CASSFLLAGVGTDTQYF. The J gene is TRBJ2-3, the V gene TRBV11-2; 7 bases align to TRBD2. Looked up from germline, CDR1 is SGHAT and CDR2 is FQNNGV. The trim removed 3 bases at V and 1 base at J, leaving 10 bases unmatched. The CDR3 spans 17 residues.

DNA of the CDR3: TGTGCCAGCAGTTCAGGGACAGGTGCTTTGGGCTACACCTTC. Translation gives CASSSGTGALGYTF. The V call is TRBV27, the J call TRBJ1-2; 8 nucleotides agree with TRBD1. V shed 4 bases, J shed 8 bases, and the junction held 9 bases outside the gene matches. The CDR3 is 14 amino acids. Per germline, CDR1 MNHEY and CDR2 SMNVEV (reference sequence).

This clonotype was counted only a few times. The chain uses TRBV6-1 and TRBJ2-7; possibly TRBD1 for D (5 bases). Per germline, CDR1 MNHNS and CDR2 SASEGT. V was cut by 6 bases and J by 3 bases, with 15 bases left in between. The length of the CDR3 is 14 residues. CDR3 nucleotides: TGTGCCAGCAGCCCCTACAGGAGTAACTACGAGCAGTACTTC. This codes for CASSPYRSNYEQYF.

This clonotype was counted between two and nine times. J is TRBJ2-5 and V is TRBV23-1; 9 bases line up with TRBD1. TRBV23-1 is an open reading frame, and its role is uncertain. This CDR3 spans 16 amino acids. Trimming at V came to 0 bases and at J to 4 bases, leaving 6 bases not matched to a gene. The CDR3 region is CASSQSWDREGETQYF. The CDR3 coding sequence is TGCGCCAGCAGTCAATCTTGGGACAGGGAGGGAGAGACCCAGTACTTC.

This clonotype was detected a few times. The rearrangement links TRBV19 to TRBJ2-1, with D possibly being TRBD1 (5 bases). Germline CDR1 and CDR2: LNHDA and SQIVND (reference sequence). CDR3 size: 14 residues. V was cut by 4 bases and J by 8 bases, with 15 bases left in between. The CDR3 loop reads CASSTLGASDEQFF. The DNA of the CDR3 is TGTGCCAGTAGTACCCTAGGGGCTTCGGATGAGCAGTTCTTC.

This clonotype was seen a few times. The rearrangement joins TRBV14 to TRBJ1-1; no clear D gene. Trimming pared 2 bases from V and 3 bases from J, leaving 7 bases between. The CDR3 loop spans 13 amino acids. Germline CDR1 is SGHDN and CDR2 is FVKESK. The CDR3 loop is CASSQLGYTEAFF. The CDR3 nucleotides are TGTGCCAGCAGCCAATTAGGATACACTGAAGCTTTCTTT.

V gene TRBV11-2 combines with J gene TRBJ2-7; 11 bases line up with TRBD1. V lost 3 bases, J lost 3 bases, and 4 bases stayed unmatched. The germline gives CDR1 SGHAT, CDR2 FQNNGV. The CDR3 runs 15 residues. Written as DNA, the CDR3 is TGTGCCAGCAGCTTTCGGACAGGGGGCTTCTACGAGCAGTACGTC. Its protein product is CASSFRTGGFYEQYV.

The rearrangement uses TRBV6-2 or TRBV6-3 and TRBJ2-1; maybe TRBD2 (7 bases). Trimming removed 7 bases at V and 4 bases at J, with 14 bases between. This CDR3 is 14 amino acids long. Germline V gene lookup returns CDR1 MNHEY and CDR2 SVGEGT. CDR3 residues: CASIKGGRYNEQFF. CDR3 nucleotide sequence: TGTGCCAGCATCAAGGGGGGGCGTTACAATGAGCAGTTCTTC.

The chain recombines TRBV12-3 or TRBV12-4 with TRBJ2-1; D is possibly TRBD1 or TRBD2 (5 bases each). V was clipped by 6 bases and J by 11 bases, with 23 bases between them. The CDR3 length is 15 residues. The CDR3 loop reads CASRPYSTQRGQQFF. The CDR3 DNA follows: TGTGCCAGCAGGCCGTATTCCACTCAACGGGGACAGCAGTTCTTC.